This is a list of T cell receptor beta chains from one sample in a study of spatial heterogeneity in lung cancer. TCRdb re-called the 5' RACE reads with MiXCR, one entry per CDR3 protein. The sample contains 20,000 or so distinct CDR3 sequences, 9% to 10% of which appear only once. The sample here was PBMCs, taken at follow-up. These receptors came from a female donor with early-stage non-small cell lung cancer. Both conserved end residues are part of each CDR3.

CDR3: CASSLIGAGPQYF; V: TRBV7-9
CDR3: CASSLRETQYF; V: TRBV12-3/TRBV12-4
CDR3: CASSPRGWNEQFF; V: TRBV12-3/TRBV12-4
CDR3: CASSHGQAGQPQHF; V: TRBV6-6
CDR3: CASSEVPSTSTGELFF; V: TRBV10-1
CDR3: CSVEDRTGWNYGYTF; V: TRBV29-1
CDR3: CASSLAGSRNTEAFF; V: TRBV7-9
CDR3: CTSSQGGLAGVAGEQYF; V: TRBV3-1
CDR3: CASSPSWGEKLFF; V: TRBV12-3/TRBV12-4
CDR3: CASSPDRDRGYTF; V: TRBV7-2
CDR3: CASSFGQGLKNIQYF; V: TRBV28
CDR3: CASSHTSGSTDTQYF; V: TRBV7-2
CDR3: CASSPHGGTGAYNEQFF; V: TRBV18
CDR3: CASSGLGEQYF; V: TRBV5-1
CDR3: CSVRGTAGNKGLKSTDTQYF; V: TRBV29-1
CDR3: CASSIAGGPYEQYF; V: TRBV19
CDR3: CASSIGQGWDTQYF; V: TRBV6-1
CDR3: CASSLEAREELFF; V: TRBV7-2
CDR3: CASKGTVETQYF; V: TRBV19
CDR3: CASKPGPLNTEAFF; V: TRBV6-4
CDR3: CASSPPGVVADTQYF; V: TRBV7-9
CDR3: CASGRIPGAAGSPLHF; V: TRBV12-5
CDR3: CASNPRQGYTEAFF; V: TRBV12-3/TRBV12-4
CDR3: CASSLGPSRLIAEQFF; V: TRBV11-1
CDR3: CASRIAGYQETQYF; V: TRBV6-5
CDR3: CASSLVGTQYF; V: TRBV7-9
CDR3: CASSEVLVGTGELFF; V: TRBV10-1
CDR3: CASSVLTEKLFF; V: TRBV2
CDR3: CASSARAYNEQFF; V: TRBV10-1
CDR3: CASSWDPNTEAFF; V: TRBV5-4
CDR3: CASSYSGEFYGYTF; V: TRBV6-5
CDR3: CASSWTGDTQYF; V: TRBV5-6
CDR3: CASMGTEVFTGELFF; V: TRBV19
CDR3: CASSRTGNSDEQYF; V: TRBV5-1
CDR3: CASSTPSSYEQYF; V: TRBV27
CDR3: CATAPTRYNEQFF; V: TRBV10-3
CDR3: CASSADRGRYNEQFF; V: TRBV5-4
CDR3: CASSRRWTSTDTQYF; V: TRBV12-3/TRBV12-4
CDR3: CASSTGQGWPEAFF; V: TRBV19
CDR3: CASSPLGGGGVTGELFF; V: TRBV6-6
CDR3: CASSGGGTRMDTQYF; V: TRBV9
CDR3: CASKPLHREENYGYTF; V: TRBV21-1
CDR3: CASSLTTGLDTQYF; V: TRBV7-3
CDR3: CASCPTGRETQYF; V: TRBV28
CDR3: CASSLRTSGRYPSTDTQYF; V: TRBV18
CDR3: CSARDPRGRMAFF; V: TRBV20-1
CDR3: CASSLAPTTQETQYF; V: TRBV7-2
CDR3: CASSPRLAGGRYF; V: TRBV2
CDR3: CASSEALGLGGANEQFF; V: TRBV2
CDR3: CASRTPSGGNEQFF; V: TRBV12-3/TRBV12-4
CDR3: CASSRTIPGYQPQHF; V: TRBV6-5
CDR3: CASSQGTGDFSSEKLFF; V: TRBV4-2